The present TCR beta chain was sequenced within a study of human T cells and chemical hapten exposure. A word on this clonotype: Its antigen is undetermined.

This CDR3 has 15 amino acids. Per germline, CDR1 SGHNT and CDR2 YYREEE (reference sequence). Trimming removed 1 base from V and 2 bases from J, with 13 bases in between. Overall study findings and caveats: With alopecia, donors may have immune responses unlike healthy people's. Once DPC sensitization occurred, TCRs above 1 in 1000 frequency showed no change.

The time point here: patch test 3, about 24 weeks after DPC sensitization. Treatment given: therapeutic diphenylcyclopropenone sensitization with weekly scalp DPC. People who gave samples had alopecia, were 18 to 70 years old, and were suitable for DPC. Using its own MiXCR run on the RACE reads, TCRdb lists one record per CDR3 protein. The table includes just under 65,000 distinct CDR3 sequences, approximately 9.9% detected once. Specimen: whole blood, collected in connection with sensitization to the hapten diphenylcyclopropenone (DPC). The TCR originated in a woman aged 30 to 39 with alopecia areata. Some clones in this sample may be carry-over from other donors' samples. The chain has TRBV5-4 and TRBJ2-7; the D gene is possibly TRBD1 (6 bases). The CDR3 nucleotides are TGTGCCAGCAGCTTGCGAGGGCAGGGGCCCTACGAGCAGTACTTC. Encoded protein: CASSLRGQGPYEQYF.